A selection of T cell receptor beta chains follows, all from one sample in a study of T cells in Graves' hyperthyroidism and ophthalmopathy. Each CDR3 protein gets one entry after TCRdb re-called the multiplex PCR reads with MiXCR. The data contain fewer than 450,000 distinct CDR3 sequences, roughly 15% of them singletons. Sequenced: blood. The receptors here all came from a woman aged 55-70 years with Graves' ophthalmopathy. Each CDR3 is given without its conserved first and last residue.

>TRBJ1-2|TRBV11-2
ASSISGGGYGYT
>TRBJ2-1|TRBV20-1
SAPGLAISYNEQF
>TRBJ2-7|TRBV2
ASSKDRGQGRDEQY
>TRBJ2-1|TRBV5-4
ASRNRGRDEQF
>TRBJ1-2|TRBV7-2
ASSLTDRNYGYT
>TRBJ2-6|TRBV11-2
ASSLRLQGGSGANVLT
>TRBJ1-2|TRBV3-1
ASSQDAGRWDGYT
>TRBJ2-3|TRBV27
ASRTLAGGTDTQY
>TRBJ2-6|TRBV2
ASSENRGAGANVLT
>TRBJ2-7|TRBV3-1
ASSARGGGRFYEQY
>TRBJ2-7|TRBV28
ASTWLAGSPYEQY
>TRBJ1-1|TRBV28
ASSVGAMNTEAF
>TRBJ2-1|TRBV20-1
SAFGPYNEQF
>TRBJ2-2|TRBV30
AHEGGELF
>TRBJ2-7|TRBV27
ASRSGLAERSYEQY
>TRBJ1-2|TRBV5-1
ASSPGTGGYT
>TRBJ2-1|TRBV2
ASSYWTSGSNEQF
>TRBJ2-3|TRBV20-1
SATGTGGFYTQY
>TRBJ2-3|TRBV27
ASSFSRGAGDTQY
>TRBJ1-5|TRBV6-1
ASSEIRTDPQH
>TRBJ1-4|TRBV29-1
SAPRNEKLF
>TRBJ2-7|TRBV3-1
ASSYRGPYEQY
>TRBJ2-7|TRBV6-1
ASRTGDGKYEQY
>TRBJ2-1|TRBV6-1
ASNLGGGEQF
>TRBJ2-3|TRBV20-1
SAGQAPDTQY
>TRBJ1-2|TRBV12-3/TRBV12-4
ASSPAHRAWDGYT
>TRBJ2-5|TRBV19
ASTRTGGEETQY
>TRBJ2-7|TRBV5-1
ASSSIAGVYEQY
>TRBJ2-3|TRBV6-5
ASSYSGGGDTQY
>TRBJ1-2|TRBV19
ASSDGGRGYT
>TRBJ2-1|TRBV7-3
ASSYPGRYNEQF
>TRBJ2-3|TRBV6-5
ASSYGGIHTDTQY
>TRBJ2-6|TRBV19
ASSQGGGANVLT
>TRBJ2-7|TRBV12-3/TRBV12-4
ASSLERTADYEQY
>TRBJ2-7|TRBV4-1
ASSQAQGSYEQY
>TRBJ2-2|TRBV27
ASSFGGAPGELF
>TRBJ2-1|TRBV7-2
ASSHRGGGGNEQF
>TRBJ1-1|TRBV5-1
ASSRRENSEAF
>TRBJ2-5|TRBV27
ASRASGSGETQY
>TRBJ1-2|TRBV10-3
AISESYQGTNYGYT
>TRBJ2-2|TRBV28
ASSFTDSNTGELF
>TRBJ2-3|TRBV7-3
ASSTGTVSDTQY
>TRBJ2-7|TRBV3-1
ASSQGSPGEQY
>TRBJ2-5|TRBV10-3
AIRRQGAGETQY
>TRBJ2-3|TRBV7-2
ASSWGGASADTQY
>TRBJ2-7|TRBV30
AWSWQGQGEQY
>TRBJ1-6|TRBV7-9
ASSLPAGSSYNSPLH
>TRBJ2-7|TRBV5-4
ASSYSSGTSGRASYEQY
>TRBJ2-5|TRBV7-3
ASSLEGKAAETQY
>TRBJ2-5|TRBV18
ASSPNTVQETQY
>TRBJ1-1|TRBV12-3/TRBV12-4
ASIGTGPPGTEAF
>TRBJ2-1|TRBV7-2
ASSSPRGTSYNEQF
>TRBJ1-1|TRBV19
ASSKTTGVGGTEAF
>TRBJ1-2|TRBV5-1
ASTDGSNYGYT
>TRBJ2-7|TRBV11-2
ASSAAGFYEQY
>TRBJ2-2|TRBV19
ASRDRGNTNTGELF
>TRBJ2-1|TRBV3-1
ASSQDLGGVRADEQF
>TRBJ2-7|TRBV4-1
ASSLRSPAYEQY
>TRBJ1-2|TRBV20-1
SVGAQGSYGYT